This T cell receptor beta chain was captured in a study of blood T cell repertoires in COVID-19 (dated by TCRdb to 2019 to 2021). About the full investigation: Samples covering the acute and convalescent phases of COVID-19 were provided by collaborators in the United States, Italy and Spain. The prospective study material was composed of cDNA or gDNA derived from T cells, B-cell-depleted T cells, or PBMCs. Subjects who had been exposed to COVID-19, were actively infected with it, or had recovered from it provided the deeply sampled blood TCRbeta repertoires that made up the dataset. The repertoires were released in a freely available public database intended as a resource for research on the immune response to SARS-CoV-2. Samples were obtained from the ongoing ImmuneRACE study (first 160 participants) and from 1,254 subjects provided by 6 global collaborators. Sample metadata almost always included a de-identified subject ID, COVID-19 status, age in years and sex. Where available, HLA class I and class II types were obtained from metadata supplied by the sample provider rather than from assay-based typing.

Reading from cysteine to phenylalanine, the CDR3 counts 14 amino acids. Only CDR3 DNA is held: 42 bases, read in frame from base 1. Trimming at the junction amounts to 2 bases on V and 4 bases on J, and the germline ends lie 11 bases apart. The CDR1 and CDR2 encoded by the germline V gene are SGHDN and FVKESK. On this clone itself: This clone's antigen is unknown. No much larger clone exists at a distance of one base, and base qualities are not known.

TCRbeta CDR3 regions were amplified from genomic DNA by means of the immunoSEQ Assay, a bias-controlled multiplex PCR. Concerning the study's data processing: The number of nucleated cells in each sample was estimated by amplification of reference gene primers within the assay. Sequence reads were collapsed and filtered to measure the absolute abundance of every unique TCRbeta CDR3 rearrangement. For each sample, productive Simpson clonality was calculated by taking the square root of Simpson's diversity index across productive rearrangements. This immuneACCESS table, as held by TCRdb, lists in-frame sequences with V and J called but not all clones. Of the missing ones, under half trace to an unresolved V gene in checked studies; the others have no known cause. The DNA gave D and trimming, while V, J and clone size come from that table. The sample table lists approximately 250,000 clones, 86% of them with a count of one. The ten most abundant clones make up about 3.5% of the sample.

Here is what the overall study found, with its caveats: Clinical and demographic metadata were provided uncurated, with the amount varying by source and participant.

Each collaborating institution followed its own protocols to collect whole blood in K2EDTA tubes. For TCRbeta analysis, collaborators shipped samples in one of three forms: frozen whole blood, isolated PBMCs, or DNA extracted from either of those sample types. This clonotype originated in a man aged 18 to 29 with active or convalescent COVID-19. The chain couples TRBV14 to TRBJ1-2, with TRBD1 perhaps the D gene, on 6 matching bases. Specimen: peripheral blood. Read as DNA, the sequence is TGTGCCAGCAGCCAATCAAGGGGGGGCTATGGCTACACCTTC. This yields the protein CASSQSRGGYGYTF.